This record looks at one T cell receptor beta chain sequence and its context. This entry is derived from a study of T cell changes during pregnancy in multiple sclerosis. The V gene end was trimmed by 4 bases and the J gene end by 3 bases; junction bases not matched to a gene: 7. CDR1 SGHNT and CDR2 YYREEE come from the germline V gene (reference sequence). The CDR3 consists of 14 residues. Method: immunoSEQ multiplex PCR; TCRdb's copy keeps in-frame clones and lacks some. Among over 65,000 clones listed, under 95% were seen once. The genes are TRBV5-4 and TRBJ2-7; 7 bases line up with TRBD1. The receptor was isolated from a female donor with multiple sclerosis, enrolled in a pregnancy study. Sample: peripheral blood, taken in the second trimester of pregnancy. The CDR3 coding sequence is TGTGCCAGCAGCCTCGGACAGGCGTACTACGAGCAGTACTTC. Translation: CASSLGQAYYEQYF.